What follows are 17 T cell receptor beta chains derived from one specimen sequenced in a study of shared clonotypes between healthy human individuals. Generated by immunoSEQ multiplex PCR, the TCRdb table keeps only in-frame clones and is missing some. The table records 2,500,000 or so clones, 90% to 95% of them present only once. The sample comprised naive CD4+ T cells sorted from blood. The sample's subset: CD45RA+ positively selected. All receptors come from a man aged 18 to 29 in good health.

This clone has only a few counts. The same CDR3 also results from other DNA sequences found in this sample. DNA for the CDR3: TGTGCCAGTAGTATTTCGGGGAATCAGCCCCAGCATTTT. It codes for CASSISGNQPQHF. This chain joins TRBV19 and TRBJ1-5; no definite D call. CDR3 length: 13 amino acids. V was pared by 3 bases and J by 4 bases, with 7 bases between. CDR1 and CDR2 from the germline V gene are LNHDA and SQIVND (reference sequence).

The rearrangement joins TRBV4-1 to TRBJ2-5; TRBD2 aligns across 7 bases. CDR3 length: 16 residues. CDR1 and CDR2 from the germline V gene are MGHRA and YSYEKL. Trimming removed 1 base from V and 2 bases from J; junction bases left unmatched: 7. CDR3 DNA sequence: TGCGCCAGCAGCCAAGCTAAGCGGGACCTACAAGAGACCCAGTACTTC. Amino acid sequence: CASSQAKRDLQETQYF.

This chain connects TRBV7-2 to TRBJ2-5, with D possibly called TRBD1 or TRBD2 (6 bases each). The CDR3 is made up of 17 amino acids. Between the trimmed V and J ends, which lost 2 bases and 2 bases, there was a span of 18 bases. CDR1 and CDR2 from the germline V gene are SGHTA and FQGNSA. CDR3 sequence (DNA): TGTGCCAGCAGCTTAAATGGTCGCGGGGACATACAAGAGACCCAGTACTTC. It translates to CASSLNGRGDIQETQYF.

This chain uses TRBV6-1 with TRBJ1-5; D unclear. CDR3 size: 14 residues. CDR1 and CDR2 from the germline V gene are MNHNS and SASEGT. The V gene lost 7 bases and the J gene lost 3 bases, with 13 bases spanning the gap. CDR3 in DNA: TGTGCCAGCAACCCCGGCATAGTCAATCAGCCCCAGCATTTT. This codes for CASNPGIVNQPQHF.

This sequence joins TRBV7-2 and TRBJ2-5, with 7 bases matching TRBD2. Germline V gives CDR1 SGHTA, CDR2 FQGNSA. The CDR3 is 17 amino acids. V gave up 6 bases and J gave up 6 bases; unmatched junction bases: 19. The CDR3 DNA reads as TGTGCCAGCAGTCCCGCTAACGGCCGGGGAGGGAGAAAGACCCAGTACTTC. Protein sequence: CASSPANGRGGRKTQYF. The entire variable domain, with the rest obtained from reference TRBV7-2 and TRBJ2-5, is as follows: GAGVSQSPSNKVTEKGKDVELRCDPISGHTALYWYRQSLGQGLEFLIYFQGNSAPDKSGLPSDRFSAERTGGSVSTLTIQRTQQEDSAVYLCASSPANGRGGRKTQYFGPGTRLLVL.

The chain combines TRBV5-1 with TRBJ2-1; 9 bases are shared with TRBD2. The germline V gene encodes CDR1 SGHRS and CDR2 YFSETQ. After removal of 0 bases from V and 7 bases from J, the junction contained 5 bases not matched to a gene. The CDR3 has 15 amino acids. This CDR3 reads CASSLEGGGANEQFF. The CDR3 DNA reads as TGCGCCAGCAGCTTGGAAGGCGGGGGGGCGAATGAGCAGTTCTTC.

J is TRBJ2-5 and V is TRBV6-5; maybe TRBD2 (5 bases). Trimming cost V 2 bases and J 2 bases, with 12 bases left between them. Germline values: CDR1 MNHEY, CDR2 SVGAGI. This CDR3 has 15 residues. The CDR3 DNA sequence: TGTGCCAGCAGTTACGGGTCCCAGCGGCAAGAGACCCAGTACTTC. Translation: CASSYGSQRQETQYF.

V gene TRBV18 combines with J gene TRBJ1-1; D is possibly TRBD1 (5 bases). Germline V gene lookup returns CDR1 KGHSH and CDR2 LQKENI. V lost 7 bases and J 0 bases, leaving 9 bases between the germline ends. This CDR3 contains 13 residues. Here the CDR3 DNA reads TGTGCCAGCTTCCCGGACATGAACACTGAAGCTTTCTTT. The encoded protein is CASFPDMNTEAFF.

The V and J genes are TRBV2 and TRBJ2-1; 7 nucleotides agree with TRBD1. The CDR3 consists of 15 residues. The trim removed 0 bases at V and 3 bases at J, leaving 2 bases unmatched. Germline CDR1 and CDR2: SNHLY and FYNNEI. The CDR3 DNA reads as TGTGCCAGCAGTGAAGCGCCAGGGGGCTACAATGAGCAGTTCTTC. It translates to CASSEAPGGYNEQFF.

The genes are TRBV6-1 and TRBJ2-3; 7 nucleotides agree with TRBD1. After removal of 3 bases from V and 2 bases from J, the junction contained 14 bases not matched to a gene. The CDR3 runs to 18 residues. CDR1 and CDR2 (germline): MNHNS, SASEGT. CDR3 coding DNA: TGTGCCAGCAGTGAGACAGGGTCCCTCGTTTTCCTCACAGATACGCAGTATTTT. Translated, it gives CASSETGSLVFLTDTQYF.

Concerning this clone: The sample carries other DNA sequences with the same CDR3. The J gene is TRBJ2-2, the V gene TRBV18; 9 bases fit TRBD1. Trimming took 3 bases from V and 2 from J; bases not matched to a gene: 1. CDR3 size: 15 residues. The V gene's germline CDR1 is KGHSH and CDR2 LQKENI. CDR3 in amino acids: CASSPGQGNTGELFF. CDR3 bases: TGTGCCAGCTCACCGGGACAGGGTAACACCGGGGAGCTGTTTTTT.

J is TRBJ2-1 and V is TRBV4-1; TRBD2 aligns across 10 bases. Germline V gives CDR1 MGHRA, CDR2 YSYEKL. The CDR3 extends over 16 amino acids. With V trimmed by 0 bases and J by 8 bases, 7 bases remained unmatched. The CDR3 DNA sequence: TGCGCCAGCAGCCAAGACCCTAGCGGGAGTTTGGATGAGCAGTTCTTC. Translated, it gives CASSQDPSGSLDEQFF.

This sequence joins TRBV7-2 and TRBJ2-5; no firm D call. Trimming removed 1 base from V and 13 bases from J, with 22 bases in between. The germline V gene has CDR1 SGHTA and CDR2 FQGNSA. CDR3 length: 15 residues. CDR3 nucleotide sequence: TGTGCCAGCAGCTTAGTGATCGGGCACGGGCAGATGAGGTACTTC. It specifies CASSLVIGHGQMRYF.

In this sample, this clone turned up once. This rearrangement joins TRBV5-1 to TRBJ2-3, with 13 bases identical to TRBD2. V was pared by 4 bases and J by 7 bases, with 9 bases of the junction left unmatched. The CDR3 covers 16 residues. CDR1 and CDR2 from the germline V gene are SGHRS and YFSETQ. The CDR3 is CASSETGTSGVYTQYF. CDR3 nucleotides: TGCGCCAGCAGCGAAACCGGGACTAGCGGGGTATATACGCAGTATTTT.

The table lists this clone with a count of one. The CDR3 loop reads CATADSGRPGASYNEQFF. CDR3 DNA sequence: TGTGCCACCGCTGATAGCGGAAGACCAGGAGCTTCCTACAATGAGCAGTTCTTC. V gene TRBV25-1 combines with J gene TRBJ2-1, with D maybe TRBD2 (6 bases). With 10 bases removed from V and 1 base from J, the gap between germline ends came to 26 bases. Germline V gene data show CDR1 as MGHDK and CDR2 as SYGVNS. The CDR3 length is 18 residues.

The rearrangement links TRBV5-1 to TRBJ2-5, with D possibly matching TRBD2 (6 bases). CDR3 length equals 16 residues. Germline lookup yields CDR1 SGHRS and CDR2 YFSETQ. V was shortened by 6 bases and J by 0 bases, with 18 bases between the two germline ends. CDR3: CASTSGRTYYQETQYF. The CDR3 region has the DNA TGCGCCAGCACCTCAGGGAGGACTTATTACCAAGAGACCCAGTACTTC.

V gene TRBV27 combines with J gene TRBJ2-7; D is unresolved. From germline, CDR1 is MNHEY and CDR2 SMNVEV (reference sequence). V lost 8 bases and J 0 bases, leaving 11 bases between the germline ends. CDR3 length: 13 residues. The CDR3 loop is CASGIAFSYEQYF. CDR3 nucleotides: TGTGCCAGCGGCATCGCCTTCTCCTACGAGCAGTACTTC.